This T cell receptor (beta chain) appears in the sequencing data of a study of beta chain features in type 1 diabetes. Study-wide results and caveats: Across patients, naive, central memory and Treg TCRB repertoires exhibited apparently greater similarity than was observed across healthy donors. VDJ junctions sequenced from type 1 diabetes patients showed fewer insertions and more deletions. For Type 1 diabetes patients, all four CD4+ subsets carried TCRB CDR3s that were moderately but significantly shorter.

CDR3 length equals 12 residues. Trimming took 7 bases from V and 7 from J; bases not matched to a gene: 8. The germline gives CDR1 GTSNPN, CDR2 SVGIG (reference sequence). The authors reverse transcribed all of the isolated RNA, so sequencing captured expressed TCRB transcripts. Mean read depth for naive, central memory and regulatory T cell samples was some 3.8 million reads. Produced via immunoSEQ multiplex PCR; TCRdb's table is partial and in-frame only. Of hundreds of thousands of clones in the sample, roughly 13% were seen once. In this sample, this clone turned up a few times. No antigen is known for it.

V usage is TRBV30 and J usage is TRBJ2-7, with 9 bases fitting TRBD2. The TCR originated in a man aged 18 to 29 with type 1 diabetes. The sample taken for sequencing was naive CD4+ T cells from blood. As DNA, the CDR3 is TGTGCCTCTTCCGGGACTAGCAGGGAGCAGTACTTC. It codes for CASSGTSREQYF.